Listed below are T cell receptor beta chains from one sample, sequenced in a study of human T cells and chemical hapten exposure. TCRdb processed the RACE reads anew with MiXCR; each CDR3 protein has one entry. This sample has approximately 88,000 distinct CDR3 sequences, with roughly 13% found just once. The specimen was whole blood, collected in connection with sensitization to the hapten diphenylcyclopropenone (DPC). Receptors were obtained from a woman aged 50 to 65 with alopecia areata. Some clones in this sample may be carry-over from other donors' samples. Each CDR3 is given without its conserved first and last residue.

v_call: TRBV29-1
j_call: TRBJ2-7
cdr3_aa: SVEGRVNEQY

v_call: TRBV12-2
j_call: TRBJ2-1
cdr3_aa: ASRPNSSDEQF

v_call: TRBV21-1
j_call: TRBJ2-1
cdr3_aa: ASSGRAGYNEQF

v_call: TRBV18
j_call: TRBJ1-2
cdr3_aa: ASSPEATGYGYT

v_call: TRBV7-3
j_call: TRBJ2-5
cdr3_aa: ASSDQSASQETQY

v_call: TRBV6-1
j_call: TRBJ1-2
cdr3_aa: ASSSTRDTVGGYT

v_call: TRBV20-1
j_call: TRBJ2-7
cdr3_aa: SASVGTWGYEQY

v_call: TRBV11-2
j_call: TRBJ2-1
cdr3_aa: ASSFFDYYNEQF

v_call: TRBV6-1
j_call: TRBJ2-7
cdr3_aa: ASRPGGPEQY

v_call: TRBV20-1
j_call: TRBJ1-2
cdr3_aa: SARPPGEHVDGYT

v_call: TRBV2
j_call: TRBJ2-5
cdr3_aa: ASSEGLVGDQKTQY

v_call: TRBV6-6
j_call: TRBJ2-5
cdr3_aa: ASSPSGSAKTQY

v_call: TRBV24-1
j_call: TRBJ1-2
cdr3_aa: ATSDVRRTRGYT

v_call: TRBV29-1
j_call: TRBJ2-7
cdr3_aa: SAQSLEVGEQY

v_call: TRBV11-2
j_call: TRBJ2-3
cdr3_aa: ASSSLLAGGRDTQY

v_call: TRBV29-1
j_call: TRBJ2-2
cdr3_aa: SVALNTGELF

v_call: TRBV3-1
j_call: TRBJ1-2
cdr3_aa: ASSSPGWDYGYT

v_call: TRBV14
j_call: TRBJ2-2
cdr3_aa: ASSPRRADTGELF

v_call: TRBV29-1
j_call: TRBJ2-1
cdr3_aa: SAQRIDEQF

v_call: TRBV7-8
j_call: TRBJ1-1
cdr3_aa: ASSLEYGGGTEAF

v_call: TRBV29-1
j_call: TRBJ2-7
cdr3_aa: SVGDGSSYEQY

v_call: TRBV7-8
j_call: TRBJ2-1
cdr3_aa: ASSLGGTAINEQF

v_call: TRBV20-1
j_call: TRBJ2-7
cdr3_aa: SASSGLAEQY

v_call: TRBV10-2
j_call: TRBJ1-5
cdr3_aa: ASSPAGVNGNQPQH